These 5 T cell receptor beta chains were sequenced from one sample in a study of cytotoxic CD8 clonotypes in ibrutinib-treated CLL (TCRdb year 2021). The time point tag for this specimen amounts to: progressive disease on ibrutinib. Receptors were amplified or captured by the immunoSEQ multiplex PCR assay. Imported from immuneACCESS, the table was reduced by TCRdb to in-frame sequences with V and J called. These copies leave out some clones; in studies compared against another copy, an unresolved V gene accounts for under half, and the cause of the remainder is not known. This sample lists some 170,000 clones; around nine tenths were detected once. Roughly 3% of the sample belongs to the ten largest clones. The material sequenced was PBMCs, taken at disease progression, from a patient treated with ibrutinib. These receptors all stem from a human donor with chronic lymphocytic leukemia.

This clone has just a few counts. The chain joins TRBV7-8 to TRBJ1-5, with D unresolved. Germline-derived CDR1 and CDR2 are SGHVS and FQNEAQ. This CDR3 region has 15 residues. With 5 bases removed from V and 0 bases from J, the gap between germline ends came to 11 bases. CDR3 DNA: TGTGCCAGCAGCCCGGACGTTTATAGCAATCAGCCCCAGCATTTT. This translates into CASSPDVYSNQPQHF.

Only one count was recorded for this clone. In nucleotides, the CDR3 is TGTGCCAGCAGCTTAGACATAGGACTAGCCCTTACCGGGGAGCTGTTTTTT. It is translated as CASSLDIGLALTGELFF. The V and J genes are TRBV7-2 and TRBJ2-2; 8 nucleotides match TRBD2. The CDR3 is made up of 17 amino acids. V was pared by 1 base and J by 5 bases, with 9 bases of the junction left unmatched. From germline, CDR1 is SGHTA and CDR2 FQGNSA.

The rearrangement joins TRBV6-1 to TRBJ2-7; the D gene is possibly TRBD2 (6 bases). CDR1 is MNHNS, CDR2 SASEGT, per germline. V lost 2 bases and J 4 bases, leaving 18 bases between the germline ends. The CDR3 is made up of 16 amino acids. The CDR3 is CASSESFAGFSYEQYF. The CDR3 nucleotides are TGTGCCAGCAGTGAAAGTTTTGCGGGGTTCTCATACGAGCAGTACTTC.

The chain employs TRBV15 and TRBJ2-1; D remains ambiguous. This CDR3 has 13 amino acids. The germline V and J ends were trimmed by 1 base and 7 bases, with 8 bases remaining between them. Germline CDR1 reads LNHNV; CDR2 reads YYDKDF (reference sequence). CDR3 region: CATSRVPSNEQFF. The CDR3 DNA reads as TGTGCCACCAGCAGAGTACCAAGTAATGAGCAGTTCTTC.

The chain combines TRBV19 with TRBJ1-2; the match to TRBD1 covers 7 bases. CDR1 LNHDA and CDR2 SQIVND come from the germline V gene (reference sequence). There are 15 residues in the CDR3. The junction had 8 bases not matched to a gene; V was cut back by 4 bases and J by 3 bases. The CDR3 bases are TGTGCCAGTAGTAAACCCAACAGGGGCGACTATGGCTACACCTTC. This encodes CASSKPNRGDYGYTF. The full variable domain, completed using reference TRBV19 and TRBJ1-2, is DGGITQSPKYLFRKEGQNVTLSCEQNLNHDAMYWYRQDPGQGLRLIYYSQIVNDFQKGDIAEGYSVSREKKESFPLTVTSAQKNPTAFYLCASSKPNRGDYGYTFGSGTRLTVV.